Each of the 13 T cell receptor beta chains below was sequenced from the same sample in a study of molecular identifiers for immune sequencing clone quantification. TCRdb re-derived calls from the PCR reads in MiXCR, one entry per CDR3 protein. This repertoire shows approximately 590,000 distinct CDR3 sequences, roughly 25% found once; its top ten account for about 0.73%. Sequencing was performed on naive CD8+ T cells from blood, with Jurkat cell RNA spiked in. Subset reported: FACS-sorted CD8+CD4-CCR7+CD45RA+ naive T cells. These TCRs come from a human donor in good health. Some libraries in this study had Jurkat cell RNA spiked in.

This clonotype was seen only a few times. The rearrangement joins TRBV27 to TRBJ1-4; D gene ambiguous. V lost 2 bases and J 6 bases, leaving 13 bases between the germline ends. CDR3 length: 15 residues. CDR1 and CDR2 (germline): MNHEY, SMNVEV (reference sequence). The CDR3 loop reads CASSLSLGSDEKLFF. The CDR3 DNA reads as TGTGCCAGCAGTTTAAGTCTGGGCTCGGATGAAAAACTGTTTTTT. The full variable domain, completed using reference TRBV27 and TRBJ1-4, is EAQVTQNPRYLITVTGKKLTVTCSQNMNHEYMSWYRQDPGLGLRQIYYSMNVEVTDKGDVPEGYKVSRKEKRNFPLILESPSPNQTSLYFCASSLSLGSDEKLFFGSGTQLSVL.

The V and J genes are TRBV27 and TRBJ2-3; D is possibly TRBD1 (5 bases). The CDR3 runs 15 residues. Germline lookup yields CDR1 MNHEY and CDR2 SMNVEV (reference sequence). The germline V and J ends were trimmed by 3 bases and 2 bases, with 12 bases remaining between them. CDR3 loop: CASSFPPGATDTQYF. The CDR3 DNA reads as TGTGCCAGCAGTTTCCCACCTGGGGCCACAGATACGCAGTATTTT.

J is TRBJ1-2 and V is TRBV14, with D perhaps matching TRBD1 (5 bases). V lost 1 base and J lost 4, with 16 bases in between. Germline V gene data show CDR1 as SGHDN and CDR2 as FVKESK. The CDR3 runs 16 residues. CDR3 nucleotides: TGTGCCAGCAGCCAAGTAGGCGGCAGGGCTATCTATGGCTACACCTTC. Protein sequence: CASSQVGGRAIYGYTF.

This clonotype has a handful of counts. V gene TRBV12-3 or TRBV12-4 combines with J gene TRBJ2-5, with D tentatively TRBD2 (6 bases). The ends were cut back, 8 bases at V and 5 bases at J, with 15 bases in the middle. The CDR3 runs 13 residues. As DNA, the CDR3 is TGTGCCAGCTCGGACGTAAGCGGGGAGACCCAGTACTTC. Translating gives CASSDVSGETQYF.

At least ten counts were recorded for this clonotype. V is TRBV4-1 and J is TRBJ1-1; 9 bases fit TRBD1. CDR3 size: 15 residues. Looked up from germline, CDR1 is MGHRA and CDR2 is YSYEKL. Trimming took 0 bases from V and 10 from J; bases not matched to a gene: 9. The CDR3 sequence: CASSQEQGAEEGAFF. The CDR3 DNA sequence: TGCGCCAGCAGCCAAGAACAGGGGGCTGAGGAGGGAGCTTTCTTT.

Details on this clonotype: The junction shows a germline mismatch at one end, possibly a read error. In DNA, the CDR3 is TGTGCCAGCAGTTACAGATTTAGGGGGCTCCACAATCGGCCCCAGCATTTT. Its protein product is CASSYRFRGLHNRPQHF. This chain uses TRBV6-5 with TRBJ1-5; 7 nucleotides align to TRBD1. Germline assignment: CDR1 MNHEY and CDR2 SVGAGI. The CDR3 length is 17 residues.

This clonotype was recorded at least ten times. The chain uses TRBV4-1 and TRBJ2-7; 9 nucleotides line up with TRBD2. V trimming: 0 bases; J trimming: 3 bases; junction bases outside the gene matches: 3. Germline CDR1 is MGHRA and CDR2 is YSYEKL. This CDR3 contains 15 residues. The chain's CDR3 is CASSQEAGGHYEQYF. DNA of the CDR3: TGCGCCAGCAGCCAAGAAGCGGGGGGCCACTACGAGCAGTACTTC.

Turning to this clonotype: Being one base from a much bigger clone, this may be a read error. The CDR3 region is CASSNSDTRYF. Here the CDR3 DNA reads TGTGCCAGCAGTAATTCAGATACGCGGTATTTT. The chain has TRBV27 and TRBJ2-3; D remains unclear. CDR3 length: 11 residues. Germline lookup yields CDR1 MNHEY and CDR2 SMNVEV (reference sequence).

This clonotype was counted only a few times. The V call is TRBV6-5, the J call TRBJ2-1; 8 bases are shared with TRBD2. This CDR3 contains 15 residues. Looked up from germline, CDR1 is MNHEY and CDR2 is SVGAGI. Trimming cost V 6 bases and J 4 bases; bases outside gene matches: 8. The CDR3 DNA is TGTGCCAGCAGGCTTGGGGCGGGGGGATACAATGAGCAGTTCTTC. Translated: CASRLGAGGYNEQFF.

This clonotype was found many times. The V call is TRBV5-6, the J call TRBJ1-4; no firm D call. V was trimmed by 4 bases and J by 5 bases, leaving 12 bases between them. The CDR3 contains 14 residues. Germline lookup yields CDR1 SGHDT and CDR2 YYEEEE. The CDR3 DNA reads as TGTGCCAGCAGCAAGGACCGGCTAAATGAAAAACTGTTTTTT. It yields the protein CASSKDRLNEKLFF.

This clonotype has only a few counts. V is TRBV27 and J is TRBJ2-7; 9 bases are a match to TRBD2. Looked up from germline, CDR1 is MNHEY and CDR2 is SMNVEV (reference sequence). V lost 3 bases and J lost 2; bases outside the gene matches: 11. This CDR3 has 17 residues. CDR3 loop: CASSLLGPAGGPYEQYF. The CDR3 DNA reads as TGTGCCAGCAGTTTGTTGGGTCCAGCGGGGGGACCCTACGAGCAGTACTTC.

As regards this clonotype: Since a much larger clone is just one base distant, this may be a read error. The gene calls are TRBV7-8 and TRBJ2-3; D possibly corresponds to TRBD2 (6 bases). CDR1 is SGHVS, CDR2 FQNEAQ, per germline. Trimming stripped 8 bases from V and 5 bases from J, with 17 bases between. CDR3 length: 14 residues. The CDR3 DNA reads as TGTGCCAGCGGCCCCGGACTACTGAAAGATACGCAGTATTTT. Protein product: CASGPGLLKDTQYF.

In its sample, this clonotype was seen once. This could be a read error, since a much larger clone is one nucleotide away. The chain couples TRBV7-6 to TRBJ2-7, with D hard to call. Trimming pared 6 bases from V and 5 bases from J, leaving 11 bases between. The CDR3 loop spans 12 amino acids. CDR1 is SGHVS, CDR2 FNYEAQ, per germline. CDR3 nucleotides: TGTGCCAGCAGTCACGGCAGCGACGAGCAGTACTTC. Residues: CASSHGSDEQYF.